This is a list of T cell receptor beta chains from one sample in a study of CD8+ T cells in alopecia areata. Produced via immunoSEQ multiplex PCR; TCRdb's table is partial and in-frame only. The sample consists of about 260,000 clones, over 45% of them appearing once. This sample comprised CD4+ T cells sorted from blood, obtained around week 54, from a patient treated with tofacitinib. These receptors were obtained from a human donor with alopecia areata. Both conserved end residues are trimmed from each CDR3. The order of the fields is J gene, V gene, D gene, CDR3 protein. The D gene is left open where the match is weak.

j_gene: TRBJ2-3
v_gene: TRBV20-1
d_gene: NA
CDR3aa: SAAGDTQY

j_gene: TRBJ1-5
v_gene: TRBV6-6
d_gene: NA
CDR3aa: ASTNRVGQPQH

j_gene: TRBJ1-5
v_gene: TRBV27
d_gene: TRBD1
CDR3aa: ASSPTGGHQPQH

j_gene: TRBJ2-6
v_gene: TRBV6-5
d_gene: NA
CDR3aa: ASSYSDSGANVLT

j_gene: TRBJ2-3
v_gene: TRBV7-9
d_gene: NA
CDR3aa: ASSLGAGLTDTQY

j_gene: TRBJ2-7
v_gene: TRBV11-1
d_gene: NA
CDR3aa: ASSLSTYYEQY

j_gene: TRBJ1-6
v_gene: TRBV18
d_gene: TRBD1
CDR3aa: ASSPDRSNSPLH

j_gene: TRBJ1-5
v_gene: TRBV30
d_gene: NA
CDR3aa: AWSYGGNQPQH

j_gene: TRBJ2-1
v_gene: TRBV29-1
d_gene: TRBD1
CDR3aa: SVARVYRGEQF

j_gene: TRBJ1-5
v_gene: TRBV13
d_gene: TRBD1
CDR3aa: ASSLSISAGGYNQPQH

j_gene: TRBJ1-3
v_gene: TRBV28
d_gene: NA
CDR3aa: ASLGSPGNTIY

j_gene: TRBJ2-5
v_gene: TRBV5-1
d_gene: NA
CDR3aa: ASSSGRNGETQY